One sample yielded the 5 T cell receptor beta chains listed below, sequenced in a study of T-cell reconstitution after alpha-beta-depleted transplantation in children. Findings and caveats of the study: At one year after transplant, newly produced T cells mostly accounted for T-cell counts and diversity.

This sample's TCRbeta library carried unique molecular identifier barcodes. MiXCR, run by TCRdb on the PCR reads, gives a single entry per CDR3 protein. This sample has around 300,000 distinct CDR3 sequences, with less than 9.5% found just once. No antigen is known for these receptors. Sequencing used peripheral blood, obtained 360 days after TCRalphabeta/CD19-depleted stem cell transplant. Source of these receptors: a female patient aged 2-9 years who had a stem cell transplant for Fanconi anemia, so the T cells may come from the graft donor.

This chain joins TRBV2 and TRBJ2-7; TRBD2 is a possible D gene (7 bases). Germline V gene sequence: CDR1 SNHLY, CDR2 FYNNEI. V shed 7 bases and J shed 1 base, with 14 bases lying between them. This CDR3 region has 14 residues. CDR3 DNA sequence: TGTGCCAGCAAAGGGGGAGGGGCTTCCTACGAGCAGTACTTC. Translated, it gives CASKGGGASYEQYF.

There are a few counts of this clonotype. J is TRBJ2-3 and V is TRBV6-1; D unclear. The V end lost 5 bases, the J end lost 1 base, and 13 bases lay between the germline ends. Per the germline V gene, CDR1 is MNHNS and CDR2 is SASEGT. The CDR3 has 15 amino acids. CDR3 DNA sequence: TGTGCCAGCAGTCGTCCCTCGGGCGGCACAGATACGCAGTATTTT. Its protein product is CASSRPSGGTDTQYF.

A few counts support this clonotype. The chain links TRBV6-5 to TRBJ1-4, with D unresolved. The CDR3 is 14 amino acids. Germline CDR1 and CDR2: MNHEY and SVGAGI. V lost 2 bases and J lost 8, with 12 bases in between. The DNA for the CDR3 is TGTGCCAGCAGTTACGGGAGGTTTCGGGAAAAACTGTTTTTT. Encoded protein: CASSYGRFREKLFF.

In this sample, this clonotype turned up a few times. The chain uses TRBV6-5 and TRBJ2-2; 12 bases are shared with TRBD2. This CDR3 spans 21 amino acids. J gave up 7 bases and V 4 bases, and 22 bases lay outside the gene matches. The germline V gene has CDR1 MNHEY and CDR2 SVGAGI. The CDR3 region has the DNA TGTGCCAGCAGTTCTCGGACAGGGAGCAGACTAGCGGGAGAACAGAGCGGGGAGCTGTTTTTT. Its translation is CASSSRTGSRLAGEQSGELFF.

The rearrangement uses TRBV27 and TRBJ1-2, with 7 bases lining up with TRBD1. Germline values: CDR1 MNHEY, CDR2 SMNVEV (reference sequence). The V gene end was trimmed by 2 bases and the J gene end by 5 bases; junction bases not matched to a gene: 5. This CDR3 has 14 amino acids. The CDR3 here is CASSLARGSYGYTF. In nucleotides, the CDR3 is TGTGCCAGCAGTTTAGCCAGGGGGAGTTATGGCTACACCTTC.